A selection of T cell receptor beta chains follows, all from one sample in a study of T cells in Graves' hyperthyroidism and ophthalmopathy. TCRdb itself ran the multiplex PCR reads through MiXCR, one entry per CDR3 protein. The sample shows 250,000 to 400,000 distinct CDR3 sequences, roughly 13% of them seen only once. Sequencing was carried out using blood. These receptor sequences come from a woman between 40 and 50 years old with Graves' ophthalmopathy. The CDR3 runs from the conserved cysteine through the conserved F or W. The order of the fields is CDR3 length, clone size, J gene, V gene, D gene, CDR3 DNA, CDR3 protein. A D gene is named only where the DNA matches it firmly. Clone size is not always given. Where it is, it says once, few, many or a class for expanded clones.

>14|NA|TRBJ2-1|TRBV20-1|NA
TGCAGTGCTAATCCGAGGGAGGCGTTCAATGAGCAGTTCTTC
CSANPREAFNEQFF
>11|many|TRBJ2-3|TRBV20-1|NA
TGCAGTGCTCCCATTAAGGATACGCAGTATTTT
CSAPIKDTQYF
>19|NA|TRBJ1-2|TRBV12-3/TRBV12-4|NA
TGTGCCAGCAGTTACCTGGAGCGGCTTAGGCTCCTTCCTAACTATGGCTACACCTTC
CASSYLERLRLLPNYGYTF
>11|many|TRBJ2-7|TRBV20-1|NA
TGCAGTGCTAGAAGTTCCCACGAGCAGTACTTC
CSARSSHEQYF
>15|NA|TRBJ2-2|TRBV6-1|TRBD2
TGTGCCAGCGCTGTAGCGGGGGGGCGGACCGGGGAGCTGTTTTTT
CASAVAGGRTGELFF
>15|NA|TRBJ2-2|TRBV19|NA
TGTGCCAGTAGTATTTTTGGGGGAAACACCGGGGAGCTGTTTTTT
CASSIFGGNTGELFF
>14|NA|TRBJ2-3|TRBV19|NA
TGTGCCAGTAGTATAGGGGGGTTCACAGATACGCAGTATTTT
CASSIGGFTDTQYF
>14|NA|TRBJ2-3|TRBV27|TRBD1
TGTGCCAGCAGTCCAGACAGGGGCCCGGATACGCAGTATTTT
CASSPDRGPDTQYF
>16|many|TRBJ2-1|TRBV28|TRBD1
TGTGCCAGCAGTTCGCAGGCGGACAGGGTCCGCAATGAGCAGTTCTTC
CASSSQADRVRNEQFF
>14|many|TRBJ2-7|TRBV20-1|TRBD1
TGCAGTGCTAGAGATCAAAGGGGGCTCTACGAGCAGTACTTC
CSARDQRGLYEQYF
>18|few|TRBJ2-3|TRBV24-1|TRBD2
TGTGCCACCAGTGGGTTCGTACCGGGACTACACTACACAGATACGCAGTATTTT
CATSGFVPGLHYTDTQYF